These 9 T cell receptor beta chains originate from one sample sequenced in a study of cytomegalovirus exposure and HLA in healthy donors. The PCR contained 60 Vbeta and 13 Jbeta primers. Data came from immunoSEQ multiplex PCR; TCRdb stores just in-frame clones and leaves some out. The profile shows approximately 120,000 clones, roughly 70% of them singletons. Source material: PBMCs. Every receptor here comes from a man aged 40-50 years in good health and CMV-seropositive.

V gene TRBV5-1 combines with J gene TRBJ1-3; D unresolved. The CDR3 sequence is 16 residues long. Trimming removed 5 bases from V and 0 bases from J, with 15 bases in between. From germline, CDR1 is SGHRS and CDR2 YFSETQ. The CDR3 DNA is TGCGCCAGCAGTTACCGAACATTGAACTCTGGAAACACCATATATTTT. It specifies CASSYRTLNSGNTIYF.

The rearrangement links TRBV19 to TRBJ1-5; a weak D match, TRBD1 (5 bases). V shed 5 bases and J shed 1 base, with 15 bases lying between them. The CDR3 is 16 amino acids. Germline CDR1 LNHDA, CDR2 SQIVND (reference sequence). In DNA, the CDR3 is TGTGCCAGTAGTTCTCGTGGGGCGGCAAGCAATCAGCCCCAGCATTTT. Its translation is CASSSRGAASNQPQHF.

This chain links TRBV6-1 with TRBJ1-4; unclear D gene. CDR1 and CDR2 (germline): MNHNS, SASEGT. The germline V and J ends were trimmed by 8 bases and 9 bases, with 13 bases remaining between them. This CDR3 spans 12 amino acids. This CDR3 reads CASRLGTQKLFF. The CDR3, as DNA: TGTGCCAGCCGGCTGGGCACTCAAAAACTGTTTTTT.

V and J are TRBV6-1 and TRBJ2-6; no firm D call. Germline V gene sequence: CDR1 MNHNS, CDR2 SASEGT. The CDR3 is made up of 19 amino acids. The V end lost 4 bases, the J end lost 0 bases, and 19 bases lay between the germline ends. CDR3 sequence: CASSVFGQYPSSGANVLTF. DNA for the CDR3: TGTGCCAGCAGTGTCTTTGGGCAGTACCCCTCCTCTGGGGCCAACGTCCTGACTTTC.

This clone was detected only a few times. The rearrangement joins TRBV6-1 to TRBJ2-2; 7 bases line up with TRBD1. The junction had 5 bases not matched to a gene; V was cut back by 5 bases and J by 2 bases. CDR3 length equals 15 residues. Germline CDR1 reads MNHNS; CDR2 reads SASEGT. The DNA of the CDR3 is TGTGCCAGCAGTTTTGGGACAGTAAACACCGGGGAGCTGTTTTTT. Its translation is CASSFGTVNTGELFF.

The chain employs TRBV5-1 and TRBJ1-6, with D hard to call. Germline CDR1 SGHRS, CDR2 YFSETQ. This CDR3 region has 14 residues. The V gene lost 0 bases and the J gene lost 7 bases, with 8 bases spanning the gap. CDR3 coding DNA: TGCGCCAGCAGCTTGGTAGGGAGCAATTCACCCCTCCACTTT. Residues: CASSLVGSNSPLHF.

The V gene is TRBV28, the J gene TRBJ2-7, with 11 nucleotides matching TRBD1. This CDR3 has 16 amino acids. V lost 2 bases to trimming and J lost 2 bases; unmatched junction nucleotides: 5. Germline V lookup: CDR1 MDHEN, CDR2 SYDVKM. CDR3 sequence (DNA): TGTGCCAGCAGTTTACCACCGGGACAGGGGGCCTACGAGCAGTACTTC. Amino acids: CASSLPPGQGAYEQYF.

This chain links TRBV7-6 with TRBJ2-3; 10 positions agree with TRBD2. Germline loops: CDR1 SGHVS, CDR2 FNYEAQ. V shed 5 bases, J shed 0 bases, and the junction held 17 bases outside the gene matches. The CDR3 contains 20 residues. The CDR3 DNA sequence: TGTGCCAGCAGCCAAGAAGGCGGACTAGCGGATTCTCCTAGCACAGATACGCAGTATTTT. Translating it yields CASSQEGGLADSPSTDTQYF.

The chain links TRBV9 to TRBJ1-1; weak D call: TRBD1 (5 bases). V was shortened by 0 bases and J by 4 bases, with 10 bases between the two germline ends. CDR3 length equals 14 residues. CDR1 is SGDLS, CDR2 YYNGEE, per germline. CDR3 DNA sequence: TGTGCCAGCAGCGTAGGGGGGGGGACCACTGAAGCTTTCTTT. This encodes CASSVGGGTTEAFF.